The clone carrying this TCR beta chain was recorded only once. Its target is not known. These data are taken from a study of T cell repertoires in cytomegalovirus infection. Overall study: Recently identified HLA-C-restricted CMV epitopes were among the peptides used. Public TCR beta signatures marked donors with CMV infection and the matching HLA.

General study results and limits: Predominance within the ex vivo response was attributable to HLA-C-restricted CMV-specific TCR beta clonotypes.

J gave up 5 bases and V 1 base, and 12 bases lay outside the gene matches. Germline V CDR1 and CDR2: DFQATT, SNEGSKA (reference sequence). The CDR3 is 17 residues long. From the reads, TCRdb called clonotypes with MiXCR, one entry per CDR3 protein. This sample yields about 700,000 distinct CDR3 sequences, of which around 35% are seen a single time; 15% to 20% belongs to the top ten. The receptor was derived from a human donor in good health (CMV status not recorded). Some clones in this sample may be carry-over from other donors' samples. Sequencing was performed on cultured PBMCs, taken from culture after CMV antigen stimulation. The gene calls are TRBV20-1 and TRBJ2-7; 12 bases fit TRBD1. CDR3 protein: CSARGNEPGQGADEQYF. CDR3 bases: TGCAGTGCTAGAGGGAATGAACCGGGACAGGGGGCGGACGAGCAGTACTTC.